This T cell receptor beta chain emerged from a study of identifying expanded T cells in peripheral blood (dated by TCRdb to 2018 to 2020). At the level of the whole study: Technical replicates were generated by sequencing separate aliquots of the same genomic DNA pool, with four replicates compared pairwise.

TCRbeta CDR3 regions were profiled with the immunoSEQ Assay using bias-controlled multiplex PCR amplification of genomic DNA. Under the source paper's analysis protocol: To quantify the absolute abundance of each unique TCRbeta CDR3 region, the sequences were collapsed and filtered. Differential abundance was assessed using a binomial (Fisher-equivalent) model and a beta-binomial model in which time-dependent variance fitted from healthy donors was added. Clones with fewer than 5 combined templates were removed, and a clone was called differentially abundant if the clone's Benjamini-Hochberg FDR was below 0.01. Beta-binomial variance was modeled as a function of total template count across the two samples using the form v = (b*log(k)+a)^2. The clones in this table, taken by TCRdb from immuneACCESS, are in-frame only. Not every clone is retained; where verified, under half of the shortfall comes from an unresolved V gene, and the cause of the rest is unknown. The DNA gave D and trimming, while V, J and clone size come from that table. This sample is represented by about 91,000 clones; around nine tenths of them were singletons. About 4% of the sample belongs to the ten largest clones.

Remarks on this clone: The specificity of this receptor is unknown. Qualities for individual bases were not recorded, and no much larger clone is one base off.

The paper's findings and limits, for the study overall: The authors expected that biological variance in healthy repertoires might rise further over much longer intervals, such as months to years. Across all healthy-donor time intervals, the beta-binomial model significantly cut both the number of clones called differentially abundant and the false-positive rate. Between technical replicates the binomial model flagged approximately 1.3 differentially abundant clones, whereas over about 2 weeks the binomial model flagged about 16.4 and over approximately 4 weeks around 19. Across all healthy donors, variance in clone template counts between roughly two-week samples was found to increase significantly with total template count.

V trim: 6 bases; J trim: 5 bases; unmatched bases: 5. Reading from cysteine to phenylalanine, the CDR3 counts 13 amino acids. Solely the CDR3 DNA is kept, with 39 bases framed from the first base. Looking up the germline V gene yields CDR1 SNHLY and CDR2 FYNNEI. During the collection period, no immune events, such as infections, were documented for the healthy donors. To calibrate time-dependent variance in a beta-binomial model of T-cell clone differential abundance, blood repertoires from healthy donors were used as a training cohort. There were roughly 10 healthy donors in the training cohort, of whom 3 were female and 7 were male. The donors were between about 29 and 65 years old, with an average age of about 45 years. Whole blood, obtained from a commercial supplier, was collected from each healthy donor at three time points spaced approximately two weeks apart. For immunosequencing, genomic DNA was extracted from unsorted whole blood.

Sequencing input: blood. The sequence was obtained from a person between 18 and 70 years old in good health. In this chain, TRBV2 is recombined with TRBJ2-5, and TRBD1 matches 8 of the central bases. The CDR3 reads CASRTTGGETQYF. In nucleotide form, the sequence is TGTGCCAGCAGAACAACAGGGGGGGAGACCCAGTACTTC.